The rows below give T cell receptor beta chains drawn from one sample of a study of PD-1 blockade in classical Hodgkin lymphoma. Repertoires were generated with immunoSEQ multiplex PCR, while TCRdb's copy carries only in-frame clones and drops some. This table holds roughly 25,000 clones, more than 75% found once. This sample comprised peripheral blood mononuclear cells (PBMCs), obtained before the second cycle of nivolumab. These receptors were collected from a human donor with classical Hodgkin lymphoma. Each CDR3 is given with its conserved first and last residue. Fields, in order: V gene, J gene, CDR3 protein.

v_gene: TRBV7-2; j_gene: TRBJ2-5; CDR3aa: CASSSRLAEEETQYF
v_gene: TRBV7-9; j_gene: TRBJ2-5; CDR3aa: CASRASLTYETQYF
v_gene: TRBV9; j_gene: TRBJ1-1; CDR3aa: CASSVSQGTEAFF
v_gene: TRBV7-8; j_gene: TRBJ2-2; CDR3aa: CASSLVSSGGTNTGELFF
v_gene: TRBV28; j_gene: TRBJ2-7; CDR3aa: CASSLVGGSYEQYF
v_gene: TRBV10-3; j_gene: TRBJ2-3; CDR3aa: CATLTSHRTDTQYF
v_gene: TRBV2; j_gene: TRBJ2-7; CDR3aa: CASSGLQGTFKQYF
v_gene: TRBV6-5; j_gene: TRBJ2-7; CDR3aa: CASSYGGASYEQYF
v_gene: TRBV30; j_gene: TRBJ2-2; CDR3aa: CAWSVLWRESTGELFF
v_gene: TRBV7-3; j_gene: TRBJ1-1; CDR3aa: CASSFNANTEAFF
v_gene: TRBV15; j_gene: TRBJ2-3; CDR3aa: CATSRDLGTDTQYF
v_gene: TRBV15; j_gene: TRBJ1-3; CDR3aa: CATSRDLATGADTIYF
v_gene: TRBV27; j_gene: TRBJ1-1; CDR3aa: CASSEGDRGPTEAFF
v_gene: TRBV28; j_gene: TRBJ1-4; CDR3aa: CASSLYGRWGAATNEKLFF
v_gene: TRBV28; j_gene: TRBJ2-3; CDR3aa: CASRSGGETQYF
v_gene: TRBV27; j_gene: TRBJ2-7; CDR3aa: CASSSALGLGSYEQYF
v_gene: TRBV27; j_gene: TRBJ2-1; CDR3aa: CASSETGDSSYNEQFF
v_gene: TRBV4-1; j_gene: TRBJ1-1; CDR3aa: CASSQDPPGYRRGTEAFF
v_gene: TRBV6-1; j_gene: TRBJ2-3; CDR3aa: CAINEVGGTDTQYF
v_gene: TRBV19; j_gene: TRBJ2-5; CDR3aa: CASSKIPNMGTSGAVQETQYF
v_gene: TRBV7-9; j_gene: TRBJ1-1; CDR3aa: CASSFYTNTEAFF
v_gene: TRBV10-3; j_gene: TRBJ1-1; CDR3aa: CAISEAGSTEAFF
v_gene: TRBV5-6; j_gene: TRBJ2-7; CDR3aa: CASSSLRAVLYEQYF
v_gene: TRBV5-4; j_gene: TRBJ1-1; CDR3aa: CASSFDRVNTEAFF
v_gene: TRBV5-6; j_gene: TRBJ1-5; CDR3aa: CASSLGTGYQPQHF
v_gene: TRBV2; j_gene: TRBJ1-6; CDR3aa: CASSEQGSSSYNSPLHF
v_gene: TRBV25-1; j_gene: TRBJ2-7; CDR3aa: CASSASRGHLYEQYF
v_gene: TRBV6-1; j_gene: TRBJ1-4; CDR3aa: CASTTGSTNEKLFF
v_gene: TRBV6-5; j_gene: TRBJ1-5; CDR3aa: CASSYKGRNQPQHF
v_gene: TRBV27; j_gene: TRBJ2-5; CDR3aa: CASRGGLRETQYF
v_gene: TRBV11-2; j_gene: TRBJ2-5; CDR3aa: CASRGGVETWVRKETQYF
v_gene: TRBV4-1; j_gene: TRBJ1-3; CDR3aa: CASSDDRLSGNTIYF
v_gene: TRBV7-2; j_gene: TRBJ1-6; CDR3aa: CASSLWGSPLHF
v_gene: TRBV6-6; j_gene: TRBJ1-2; CDR3aa: CASSGTGHYGYTF
v_gene: TRBV28; j_gene: TRBJ1-1; CDR3aa: CASRRVIVRNTEAFF
v_gene: TRBV4-3; j_gene: TRBJ2-7; CDR3aa: CASSQDRGNVLEQYF
v_gene: TRBV9; j_gene: TRBJ2-1; CDR3aa: CASSVSGQSYNEQFF
v_gene: TRBV11-2; j_gene: TRBJ2-6; CDR3aa: CASSLAWWEPGANVLTF
v_gene: TRBV6-4; j_gene: TRBJ2-2; CDR3aa: CASSWTAATGELFF
v_gene: TRBV6-5; j_gene: TRBJ1-2; CDR3aa: CASKGRWGRGGYTF
v_gene: TRBV4-1; j_gene: TRBJ2-2; CDR3aa: CASSQWGENTGELFF
v_gene: TRBV7-9; j_gene: TRBJ1-6; CDR3aa: CASSTGRSSYNSPLHF
v_gene: TRBV5-8; j_gene: TRBJ2-1; CDR3aa: CASSFGRNNEQFF
v_gene: TRBV6-4; j_gene: TRBJ2-3; CDR3aa: CASSDSTGGGTDTQYF
v_gene: TRBV7-9; j_gene: TRBJ1-1; CDR3aa: CASSLVGGGTEAFF
v_gene: TRBV2; j_gene: TRBJ2-2; CDR3aa: CASRGGTGELFF
v_gene: TRBV20-1; j_gene: TRBJ1-2; CDR3aa: CSARRGGGYTF
v_gene: TRBV4-3; j_gene: TRBJ2-3; CDR3aa: CASSQLGTSGGWDADTQYF
v_gene: TRBV2; j_gene: TRBJ1-1; CDR3aa: CALRRTGTGRLDTEAFF
v_gene: TRBV4-1; j_gene: TRBJ2-3; CDR3aa: CASSQGRTTRLAGRTDTQYF
v_gene: TRBV29-1; j_gene: TRBJ2-1; CDR3aa: CSVVTISYNEQFF
v_gene: TRBV6-1; j_gene: TRBJ2-5; CDR3aa: CASSEILDQTQYF
v_gene: TRBV7-9; j_gene: TRBJ2-1; CDR3aa: CASSDGTARSYNGQFF
v_gene: TRBV6-5; j_gene: TRBJ1-5; CDR3aa: CASSPGFGNQPQHF
v_gene: TRBV6-5; j_gene: TRBJ1-6; CDR3aa: CASGGRIWGSPLHF
v_gene: TRBV7-3; j_gene: TRBJ2-3; CDR3aa: CASSLNTGGGDTQYF
v_gene: TRBV10-3; j_gene: TRBJ1-2; CDR3aa: CAISDAEFYGYTF
v_gene: TRBV15; j_gene: TRBJ2-5; CDR3aa: CATATSGGQETQYF